The text below deals with one T cell receptor beta chain. The PCR was carried out with 60 Vbeta primers and 13 Jbeta primers. Sequencing was performed with immunoSEQ multiplex PCR; in TCRdb, only in-frame clones are kept and a portion is missing. The sample shows around 160,000 clones, 77% of them seen only once. The data were obtained in a study of cytomegalovirus exposure and HLA in healthy donors. Germline V gene lookup returns CDR1 MNHEY and CDR2 SMNVEV (reference sequence). The CDR3 runs 14 residues. V dropped 6 bases and J dropped 4 bases, with 14 bases sitting between them. The chain recombines TRBV27 with TRBJ2-3; D is uncertain. The source of this sequence is a woman aged 40 to 50 in good health and CMV-seropositive. Sequenced material: PBMCs. CDR3 in amino acids: CASSPTTASDTQYF. The CDR3 nucleotides read TGTGCCAGCAGCCCGACGACTGCTTCAGATACGCAGTATTTT.